This T cell receptor beta chain was recovered during a study of blood T cell repertoires in COVID-19. About the research overall: Samples taken during acute and convalescent COVID-19 were collected in the United States, Italy and Spain. Sources were T cells, B-cell-depleted T cells, or PBMCs; the material itself was cDNA or gDNA.

A single count supports this clone. Original handling: Reference gene primer amplification gave estimated nucleated cell counts. Clones were read by immunoSEQ multiplex PCR, and TCRdb kept only the in-frame ones, dropping some. From that table come the V and J calls and clone size; the DNA was used to work out D and trimming. The repertoire has about half a million clones, approximately 83% of them found once; the top ten carry 3% to 3.5%. CDR1 and CDR2 (germline): SGDLS, YYNGEE. The CDR3 totals 13 residues. The V and J ends lost 2 bases and 6 bases respectively, with 12 bases between them. The sequencing sample was made of peripheral blood. This clonotype was obtained from a human donor in a cohort sampled during active COVID-19. V usage is TRBV9 and J usage is TRBJ2-7; D possibly corresponds to TRBD2 (6 bases). Here the CDR3 DNA reads TGTGCCAGCAGCGTCGGGACTCGACGCGAGCAGTACTTC. Translated, it gives CASSVGTRREQYF.